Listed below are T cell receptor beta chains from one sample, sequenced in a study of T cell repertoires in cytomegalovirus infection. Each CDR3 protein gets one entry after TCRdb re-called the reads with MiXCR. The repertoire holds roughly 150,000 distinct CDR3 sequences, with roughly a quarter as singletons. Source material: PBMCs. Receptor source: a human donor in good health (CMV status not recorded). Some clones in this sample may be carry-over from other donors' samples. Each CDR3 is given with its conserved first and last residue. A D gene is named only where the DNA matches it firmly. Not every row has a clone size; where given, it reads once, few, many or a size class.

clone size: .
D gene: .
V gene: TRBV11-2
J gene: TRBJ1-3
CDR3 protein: CASSPGRGVGNTIYF
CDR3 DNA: TGTGCCAGCAGCCCGGGACGAGGGGTTGGAAACACCATATATTTT

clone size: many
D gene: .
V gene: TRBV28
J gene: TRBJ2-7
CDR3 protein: CASSLLRDSYEQYF
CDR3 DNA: TGTGCCAGCAGTTTACTTCGGGATTCCTACGAGCAGTACTTC

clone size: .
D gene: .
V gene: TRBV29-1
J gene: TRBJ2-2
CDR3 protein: CSAGHPTGELFF
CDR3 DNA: TGCAGCGCAGGACATCCGACCGGGGAGCTGTTTTTT

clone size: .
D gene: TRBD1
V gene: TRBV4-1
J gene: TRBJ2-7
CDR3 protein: CASSPHIGTGTYEQYF
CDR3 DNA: TGCGCCAGCAGCCCACACATCGGGACAGGGACCTACGAGCAGTACTTC

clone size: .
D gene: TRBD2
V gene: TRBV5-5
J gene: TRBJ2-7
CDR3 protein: CASSLVSPGTSVYEQYF
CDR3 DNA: TGTGCCAGCAGCTTGGTCTCGCCTGGGACTAGCGTCTACGAGCAGTACTTC

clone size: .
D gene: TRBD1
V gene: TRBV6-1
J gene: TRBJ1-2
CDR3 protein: CASNKQGTNYGYTF
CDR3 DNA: TGTGCCAGCAACAAACAGGGGACCAACTATGGCTACACCTTC

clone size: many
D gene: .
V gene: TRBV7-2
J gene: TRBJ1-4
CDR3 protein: CASSFQGSSTNEKLFF
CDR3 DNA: TGTGCCAGCAGCTTCCAGGGTAGCTCAACTAATGAAAAACTGTTTTTT

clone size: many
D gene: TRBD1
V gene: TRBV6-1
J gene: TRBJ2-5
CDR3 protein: CASSEADRDRVYQETQYF
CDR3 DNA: TGTGCCAGCAGTGAAGCGGACCGGGACAGGGTGTACCAAGAGACCCAGTACTTC

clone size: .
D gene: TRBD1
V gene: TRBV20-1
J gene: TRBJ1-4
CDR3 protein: CSARIRTGDEKLFF
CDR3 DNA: TGCAGTGCCAGAATTCGGACAGGGGATGAAAAACTGTTTTTT

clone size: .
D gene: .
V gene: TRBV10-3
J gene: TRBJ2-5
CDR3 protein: CAISAAGGQETQYF
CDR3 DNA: TGTGCCATCAGTGCCGCCGGCGGCCAAGAGACCCAGTACTTC

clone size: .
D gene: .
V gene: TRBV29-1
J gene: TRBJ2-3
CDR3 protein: CSDREDPPVRTDTQYF
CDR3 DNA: TGCAGCGATAGAGAGGACCCTCCTGTCCGCACAGATACGCAGTATTTT

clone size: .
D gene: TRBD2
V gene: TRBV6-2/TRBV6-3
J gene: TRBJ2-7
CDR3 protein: CASSSSRKTSGPDEQYF
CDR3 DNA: TGTGCCAGCAGTTCGTCACGTAAAACTAGCGGTCCTGACGAGCAGTACTTC

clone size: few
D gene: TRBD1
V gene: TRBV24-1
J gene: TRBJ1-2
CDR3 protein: CATTSGQGRSYTF
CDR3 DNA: TGTGCCACAACCTCGGGACAGGGAAGAAGCTACACCTTC

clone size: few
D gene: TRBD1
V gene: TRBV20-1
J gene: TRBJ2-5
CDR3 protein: CSARSGTGVGETQYF
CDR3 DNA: TGCAGTGCTAGATCAGGGACAGGGGTAGGGGAGACCCAGTACTTC

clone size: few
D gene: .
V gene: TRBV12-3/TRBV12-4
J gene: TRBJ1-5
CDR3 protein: CASSFAGGQPQHF
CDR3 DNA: TGTGCCAGCAGTTTCGCGGGCGGTCAGCCCCAGCATTTT

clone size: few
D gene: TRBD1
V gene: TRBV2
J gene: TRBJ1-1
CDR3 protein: CASKGDRSATGEAFF
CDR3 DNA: TGTGCCAGCAAAGGGGACAGGTCCGCTACGGGGGAAGCTTTCTTT

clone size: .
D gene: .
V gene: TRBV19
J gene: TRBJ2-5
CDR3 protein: CASTNLRQAGETQYF
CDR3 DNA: TGTGCCAGTACCAACCTGAGACAGGCGGGAGAGACCCAGTACTTC

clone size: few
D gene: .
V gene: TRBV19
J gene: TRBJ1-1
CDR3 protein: CASSINRQAEAFF
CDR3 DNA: TGTGCCAGTAGTATAAACCGGCAGGCTGAAGCTTTCTTT

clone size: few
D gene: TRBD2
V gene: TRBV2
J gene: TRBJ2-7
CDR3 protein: CATGHSGGTYEQYF
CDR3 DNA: TGTGCCACAGGACACTCCGGGGGGACCTACGAGCAGTACTTC

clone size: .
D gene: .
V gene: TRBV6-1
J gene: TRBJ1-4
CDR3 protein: CASSSGQTREKLFF
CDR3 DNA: TGTGCCAGCAGCTCTGGACAAACGCGGGAAAAACTGTTTTTT

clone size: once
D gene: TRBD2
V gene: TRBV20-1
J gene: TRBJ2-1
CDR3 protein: CSAPAGTSPNEQFF
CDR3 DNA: TGCAGTGCTCCAGCCGGGACTAGTCCCAATGAGCAGTTCTTC

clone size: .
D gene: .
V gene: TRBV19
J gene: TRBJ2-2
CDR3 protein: CASSIPQNTGELFF
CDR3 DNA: TGTGCCAGTAGTATACCCCAGAACACCGGGGAGCTGTTTTTT

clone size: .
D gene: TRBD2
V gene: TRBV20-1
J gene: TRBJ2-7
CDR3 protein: CSAPNSGSLSYEQYF
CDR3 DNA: TGCAGTGCTCCCAATAGCGGGAGCCTCTCCTACGAGCAGTACTTC

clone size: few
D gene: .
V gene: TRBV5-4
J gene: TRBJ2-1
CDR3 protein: CASSPQGGNEQFF
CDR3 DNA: TGTGCCAGCAGCCCTCAGGGGGGCAATGAGCAGTTCTTC

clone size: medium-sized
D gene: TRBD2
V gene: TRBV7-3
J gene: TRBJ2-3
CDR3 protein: CASSLNSGGSDTQYF
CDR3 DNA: TGTGCCAGCAGCTTAAATAGCGGGGGTTCAGATACGCAGTATTTT

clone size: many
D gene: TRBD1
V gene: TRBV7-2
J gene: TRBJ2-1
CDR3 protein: CASSPQGVYNEQFF
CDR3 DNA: TGTGCCAGCAGCCCACAGGGGGTTTACAATGAGCAGTTCTTC

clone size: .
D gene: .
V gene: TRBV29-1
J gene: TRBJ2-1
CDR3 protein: CSGQRDTGQFF
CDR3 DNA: TGCAGCGGCCAGCGGGACACGGGGCAGTTCTTC

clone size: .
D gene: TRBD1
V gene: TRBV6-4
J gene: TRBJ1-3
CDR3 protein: CASSDSRQGIRKETRNTIYF
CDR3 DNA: TGTGCCAGCAGTGACTCGCGACAGGGCATCCGCAAGGAGACCCGAAACACCATATATTTT

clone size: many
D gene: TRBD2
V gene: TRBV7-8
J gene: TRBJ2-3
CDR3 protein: CASSPNPETSGRPHF
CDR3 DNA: TGTGCCAGCAGCCCGAATCCTGAGACTAGCGGGAGGCCCCATTTT

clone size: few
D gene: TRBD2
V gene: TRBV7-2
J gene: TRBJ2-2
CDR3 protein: CASLSGTSWTGELFF
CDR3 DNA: TGTGCCAGCCTTTCCGGGACTAGTTGGACCGGGGAGCTGTTTTTT

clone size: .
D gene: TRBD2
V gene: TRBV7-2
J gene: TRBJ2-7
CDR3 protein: CVSRGTSGVPQYF
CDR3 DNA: TGTGTCAGCAGAGGGACTAGCGGGGTCCCCCAGTACTTC

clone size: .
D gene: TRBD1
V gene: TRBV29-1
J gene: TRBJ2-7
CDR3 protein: CSVTGVYEQYF
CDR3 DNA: TGCAGCGTGACAGGGGTCTACGAGCAGTACTTC

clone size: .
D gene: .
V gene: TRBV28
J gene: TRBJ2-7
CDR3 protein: CASTEQYF
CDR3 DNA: TGTGCCAGCACCGAGCAGTACTTC

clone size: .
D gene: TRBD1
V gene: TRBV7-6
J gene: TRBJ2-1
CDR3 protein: CASSHQRTGGGEQFF
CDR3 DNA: TGTGCCAGCAGCCATCAACGGACAGGGGGAGGTGAGCAGTTCTTC

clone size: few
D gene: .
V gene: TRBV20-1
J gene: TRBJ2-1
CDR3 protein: CSARDRLYNEQFF
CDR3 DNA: TGCAGTGCTAGAGATAGGCTCTACAATGAGCAGTTCTTC

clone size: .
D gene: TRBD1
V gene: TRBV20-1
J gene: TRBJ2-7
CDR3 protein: CSALSGTGFDEQYF
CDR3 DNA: TGCAGTGCTTTGTCCGGGACAGGGTTTGACGAGCAGTACTTC

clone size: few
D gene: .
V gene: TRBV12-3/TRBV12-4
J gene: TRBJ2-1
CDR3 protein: CASSLGVNSYNEQFF
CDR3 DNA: TGTGCCAGCAGTTTAGGGGTGAACTCCTACAATGAGCAGTTCTTC

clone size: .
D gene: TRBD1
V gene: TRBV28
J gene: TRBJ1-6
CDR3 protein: CASSLWHRGDSPLHF
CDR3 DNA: TGTGCCAGCAGTTTATGGCACAGGGGGGATTCACCCCTCCACTTT

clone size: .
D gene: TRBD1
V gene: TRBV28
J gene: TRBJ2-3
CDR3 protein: CASKWGQGTQYF
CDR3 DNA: TGTGCCAGCAAATGGGGACAGGGGACGCAGTATTTT

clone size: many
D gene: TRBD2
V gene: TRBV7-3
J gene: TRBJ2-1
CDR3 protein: CASAPSGVYEQFF
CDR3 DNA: TGTGCCAGCGCGCCTAGCGGGGTCTATGAGCAGTTCTTC

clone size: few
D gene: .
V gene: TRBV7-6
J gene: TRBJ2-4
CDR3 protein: CASSLQDRAADIQYF
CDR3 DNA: TGTGCCAGCAGCTTACAGGATCGGGCAGCGGACATTCAGTACTTC

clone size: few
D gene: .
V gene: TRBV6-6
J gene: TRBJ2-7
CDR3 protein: CASTDRWEQYF
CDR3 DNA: TGTGCCAGCACCGACCGGTGGGAGCAGTACTTC

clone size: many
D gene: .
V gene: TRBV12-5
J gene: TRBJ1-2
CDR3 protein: CASASDSNYGYTF
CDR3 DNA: TGTGCTAGCGCAAGTGACAGTAACTATGGCTACACCTTC

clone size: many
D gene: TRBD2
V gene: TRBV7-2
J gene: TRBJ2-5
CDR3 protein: CASSLASGSLKTQYF
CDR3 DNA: TGTGCCAGCAGCTTGGCTAGCGGGAGTTTAAAGACCCAGTACTTC

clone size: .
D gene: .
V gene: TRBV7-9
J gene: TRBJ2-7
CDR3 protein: CASSPGVGGEQYF
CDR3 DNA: TGTGCCAGCAGCCCCGGGGTGGGAGGCGAGCAGTACTTC

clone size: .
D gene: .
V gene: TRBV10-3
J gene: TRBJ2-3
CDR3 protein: CAISEDTGTTDTQYF
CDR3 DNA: TGTGCCATCAGTGAGGATACAGGGACGACAGATACGCAGTATTTT

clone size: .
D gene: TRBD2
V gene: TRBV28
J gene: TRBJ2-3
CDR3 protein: CASRGWIAGTKRDTQYF
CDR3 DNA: TGTGCCAGCAGGGGGTGGATAGCGGGGACAAAAAGGGATACGCAGTATTTT